The 12 T cell receptor beta chains reported below all come from one sample, sequenced in a study of identifying expanded T cells in peripheral blood. Measured with immunoSEQ multiplex PCR; TCRdb has only the in-frame clones, and not every one. The repertoire has around 130,000 clones, 86% of them found once; the top ten carry 7.5% to 9%. What was sequenced was blood. The receptor source for this set is a person aged 18 to 75 in good health.

In this sample, this clone turned up once. The genes are TRBV5-1 and TRBJ2-5; D unresolved. Trimming left V 1 base short and J 3 bases short, with 16 bases between. In germline, CDR1 is SGHRS, CDR2 YFSETQ. CDR3 length: 16 residues. The chain's CDR3 is CASSLLMGWPKETQYF. Here the CDR3 DNA reads TGCGCCAGCAGCTTGTTGATGGGATGGCCCAAAGAGACCCAGTACTTC. Supplemented by reference TRBV5-1 and TRBJ2-5, the full variable domain reads KAGVTQTPRYLIKTRGQQVTLSCSPISGHRSVSWYQQTPGQGLQFLFEYFSETQRNKGNFPGRFSGRQFSNSRSEMNVSTLELGDSALYLCASSLLMGWPKETQYFGPGTRLLVL.

V and J are TRBV7-8 and TRBJ1-1; 7 nucleotides match TRBD1. CDR3 size: 15 residues. V was pared by 5 bases and J by 0 bases, with 6 bases of the junction left unmatched. CDR1 is SGHVS, CDR2 FQNEAQ, per germline. CDR3 coding DNA: TGTGCCAGCAGCAGGAGACAGGGAGTGAACACTGAAGCTTTCTTT. Translated, it gives CASSRRQGVNTEAFF. Using reference TRBV7-8 and TRBJ1-1 for the parts outside the CDR3, the full variable domain is GAGVSQSPRYKVAKRGQDVALRCDPISGHVSLFWYQQALGQGPEFLTYFQNEAQLDKSGLPSDRFFAERPEGSVSTLKIQRTQQEDSAVYLCASSRRQGVNTEAFFGQGTRLTVV.

The chain joins TRBV29-1 to TRBJ1-1; 9 bases map to TRBD1. Per the germline V gene, CDR1 is SQVTM and CDR2 is ANQGSEA. The CDR3 loop spans 13 amino acids. Trimming took 6 bases from V and 2 from J; bases not matched to a gene: 4. The CDR3 DNA sequence: TGCAGCGTCGCGACAGGGGGAAACACTGAAGCTTTCTTT. It translates to CSVATGGNTEAFF. Full variable domain (rest looked up from reference TRBV29-1 and TRBJ1-1): SAVISQKPSRDICQRGTSLTIQCQVDSQVTMMFWYRQQPGQSLTLIATANQGSEATYESGFVIDKFPISRPNLTFSTLTVSNMSPEDSSIYLCSVATGGNTEAFFGQGTRLTVV.

This clone was seen just once. V gene TRBV5-1 combines with J gene TRBJ2-7; the match to TRBD2 covers 12 bases. Trimming at V came to 4 bases and at J to 2 bases, leaving 16 bases not matched to a gene. The CDR3 extends over 19 amino acids. Germline CDR1 SGHRS, CDR2 YFSETQ. The DNA for the CDR3 is TGCGCCAGCAGCACCTTTGGAACGGGACTAGCGGGTCCTACCTACGAGCAGTACTTC. Translated, it gives CASSTFGTGLAGPTYEQYF.

In its sample, this clone was seen a few times. The V and J genes are TRBV4-2 and TRBJ1-2, with a tentative D call TRBD1 (5 bases). The CDR3 loop spans 15 amino acids. Germline-derived CDR1 and CDR2 are LGHNA and YNFKEQ. V was shortened by 0 bases and J by 2 bases, with 10 bases between the two germline ends. The CDR3 DNA sequence: TGTGCCAGCAGCCAAGAGCGGCGGGGGAACTATGGCTACACCTTC. It yields the protein CASSQERRGNYGYTF.

This sequence joins TRBV7-2 and TRBJ1-6; D might be TRBD1 (5 bases). The ends were cut back, 3 bases at V and 8 bases at J, with 14 bases in the middle. Germline V CDR1 and CDR2: SGHTA, FQGNSA. The CDR3 totals 15 residues. CDR3 protein: CASSFSRDPDSPLHF. As DNA, the CDR3 is TGTGCCAGCAGCTTCTCCAGGGACCCTGATTCACCCCTCCACTTT.

This clone appeared a single time. This chain connects TRBV5-1 to TRBJ2-1; D possibly corresponds to TRBD2 (5 bases). Trimming shortened V by 1 base and J by 6 bases, and 11 bases separated the two germline ends. CDR1 is SGHRS and CDR2 is YFSETQ in the germline V gene. This CDR3 is built from 14 residues. DNA of the CDR3: TGCGCCAGCAGCTTGATCCCTAGCAGCAATGAGCAGTTCTTC. Its protein product is CASSLIPSSNEQFF.

The chain combines TRBV18 with TRBJ1-5; D remains ambiguous. The CDR3 spans 16 residues. The V end was cut by 3 bases, the J end by 2 bases, with 14 bases between. Germline V gene lookup returns CDR1 KGHSH and CDR2 LQKENI. CDR3 nucleotide sequence: TGTGCCAGCTCACCTATGGACCTTCTTGGCAATCAGCCCCAGCATTTT. Translation gives CASSPMDLLGNQPQHF. The full variable domain, completed using reference TRBV18 and TRBJ1-5, is NAGVMQNPRHLVRRRGQEARLRCSPMKGHSHVYWYRQLPEEGLKFMVYLQKENIIDESGMPKERFSAEFPKEGPSILRIQQVVRGDSAAYFCASSPMDLLGNQPQHFGDGTRLSIL.

The chain carries TRBV19 and TRBJ1-1, with 8 bases aligning to TRBD1. V trimming: 5 bases; J trimming: 1 base; junction bases outside the gene matches: 3. The CDR3 has 14 residues. CDR1 and CDR2 from the germline V gene are LNHDA and SQIVND (reference sequence). The CDR3 DNA sequence: TGTGCCAGTAGTCGAGGACAGGGGAACACTGAAGCTTTCTTT. Its protein product is CASSRGQGNTEAFF.

The chain carries TRBV14 and TRBJ1-3; D unresolved. V gave up 4 bases and J gave up 1 base, with 14 bases separating them. CDR1 SGHDN and CDR2 FVKESK come from the germline V gene. The CDR3 is 16 amino acids. The CDR3 sequence is CASSPRTGGSGNTIYF. CDR3 nucleotides: TGTGCCAGCAGCCCTCGGACGGGAGGGTCTGGAAACACCATATATTTT.

The table lists this clone with a count of one. The rearrangement uses TRBV11-3 and TRBJ1-5, with 8 bases fitting TRBD1. V trimming: 4 bases; J trimming: 6 bases; junction bases outside the gene matches: 8. Germline CDR1 is SGHNT and CDR2 is YENEEA. This CDR3 is built from 15 residues. DNA of the CDR3: TGTGCCAGCAGCTCCGACAGGGGTCACTGTCAGCCCCAGCATTTT. Protein product: CASSSDRGHCQPQHF.

V usage is TRBV11-3 and J usage is TRBJ2-5; D may match TRBD1 or TRBD2 (5 bases each). The V end was cut by 5 bases, the J end by 5 bases, with 9 bases between. CDR3 length: 12 amino acids. Per the germline V gene, CDR1 is SGHNT and CDR2 is YENEEA. CDR3 sequence: CASSEGTETQYF. CDR3 coding DNA: TGTGCCAGCAGCGAGGGGACGGAGACCCAGTACTTC.